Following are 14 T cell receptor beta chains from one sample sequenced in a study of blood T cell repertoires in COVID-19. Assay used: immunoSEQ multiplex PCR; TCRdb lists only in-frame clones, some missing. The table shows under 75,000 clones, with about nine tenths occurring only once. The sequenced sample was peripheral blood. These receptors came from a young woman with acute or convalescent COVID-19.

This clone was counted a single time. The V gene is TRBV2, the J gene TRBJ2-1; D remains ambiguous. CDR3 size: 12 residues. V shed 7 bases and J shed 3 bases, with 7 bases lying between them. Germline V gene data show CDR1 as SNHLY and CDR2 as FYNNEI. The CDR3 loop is CASIGGYNEQFF. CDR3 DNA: TGTGCCAGCATAGGCGGCTACAATGAGCAGTTCTTC.

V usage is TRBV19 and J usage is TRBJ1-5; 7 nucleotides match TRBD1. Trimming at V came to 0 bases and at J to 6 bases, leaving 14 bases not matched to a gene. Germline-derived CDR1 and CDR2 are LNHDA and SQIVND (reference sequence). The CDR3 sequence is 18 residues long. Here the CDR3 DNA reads TGTGCCAGTAGTATAGACAACCAGAGACAGGGATCTGCTCAGCCCCAGCATTTT. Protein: CASSIDNQRQGSAQPQHF. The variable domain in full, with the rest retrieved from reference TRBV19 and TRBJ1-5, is DGGITQSPKYLFRKEGQNVTLSCEQNLNHDAMYWYRQDPGQGLRLIYYSQIVNDFQKGDIAEGYSVSREKKESFPLTVTSAQKNPTAFYLCASSIDNQRQGSAQPQHFGDGTRLSIL.

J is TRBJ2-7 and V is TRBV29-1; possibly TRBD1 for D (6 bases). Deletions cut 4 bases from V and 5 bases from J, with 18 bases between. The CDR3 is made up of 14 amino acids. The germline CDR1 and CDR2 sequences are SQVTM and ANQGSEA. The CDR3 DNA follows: TGCAGCGTTGTTTTGGCAGGGGATGTCCACGAGCAGTACTTC. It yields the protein CSVVLAGDVHEQYF.

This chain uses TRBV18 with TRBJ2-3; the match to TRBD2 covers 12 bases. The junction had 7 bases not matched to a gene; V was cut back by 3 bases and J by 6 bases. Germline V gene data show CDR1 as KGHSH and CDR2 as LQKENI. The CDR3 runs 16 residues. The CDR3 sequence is CASSPNGLAGRDTQYF. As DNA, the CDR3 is TGTGCCAGCTCACCCAACGGACTAGCGGGGAGGGATACGCAGTATTTT. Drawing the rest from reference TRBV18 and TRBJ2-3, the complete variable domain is NAGVMQNPRHLVRRRGQEARLRCSPMKGHSHVYWYRQLPEEGLKFMVYLQKENIIDESGMPKERFSAEFPKEGPSILRIQQVVRGDSAAYFCASSPNGLAGRDTQYFGPGTRLTVL.

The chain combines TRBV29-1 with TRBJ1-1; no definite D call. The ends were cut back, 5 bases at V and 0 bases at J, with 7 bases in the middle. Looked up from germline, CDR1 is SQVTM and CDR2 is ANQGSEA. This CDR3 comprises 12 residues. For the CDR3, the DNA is TGCAGCGTTACTGACATGAACACTGAAGCTTTCTTT. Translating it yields CSVTDMNTEAFF.

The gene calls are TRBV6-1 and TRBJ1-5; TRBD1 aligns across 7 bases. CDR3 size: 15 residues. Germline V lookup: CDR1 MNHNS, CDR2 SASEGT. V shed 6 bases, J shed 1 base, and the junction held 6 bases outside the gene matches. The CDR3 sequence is CASSRTGESNQPQHF. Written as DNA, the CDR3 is TGTGCCAGCAGCCGGACAGGAGAAAGCAATCAGCCCCAGCATTTT.

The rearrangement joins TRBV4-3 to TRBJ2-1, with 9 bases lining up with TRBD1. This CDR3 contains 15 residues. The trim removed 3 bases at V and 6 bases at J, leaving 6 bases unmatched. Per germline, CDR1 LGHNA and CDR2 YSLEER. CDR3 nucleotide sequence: TGCGCCAGCAGCCAGGGGACAGGGATTTCCAATGAGCAGTTCTTC. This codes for CASSQGTGISNEQFF.

CDR3 residues: CASSLSGSEGGNTIYF. CDR3 nucleotides: TGTGCCAGCAGCTTGTCAGGGTCAGAAGGTGGAAACACCATATATTTT. The V and J genes are TRBV5-6 and TRBJ1-3, with D perhaps matching TRBD1 (5 bases). Germline lookup yields CDR1 SGHDT and CDR2 YYEEEE. Between the trimmed V and J ends, which lost 1 base and 3 bases, there was a span of 14 bases. The CDR3 covers 16 residues.

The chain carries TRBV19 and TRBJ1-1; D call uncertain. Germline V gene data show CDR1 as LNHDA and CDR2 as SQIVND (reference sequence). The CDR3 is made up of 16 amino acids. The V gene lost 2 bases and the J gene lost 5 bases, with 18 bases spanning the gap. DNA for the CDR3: TGTGCCAGTAGTATATCGTTGGACTCTCAGTGGACTGAAGCTTTCTTT. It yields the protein CASSISLDSQWTEAFF.

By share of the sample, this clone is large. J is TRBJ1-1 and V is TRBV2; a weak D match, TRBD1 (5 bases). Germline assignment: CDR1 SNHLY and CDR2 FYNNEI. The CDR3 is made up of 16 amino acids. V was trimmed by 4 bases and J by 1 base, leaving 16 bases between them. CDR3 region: CASSVGYRDSNTEAFF. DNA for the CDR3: TGTGCCAGCAGTGTCGGATATCGGGACTCGAACACTGAAGCTTTCTTT.

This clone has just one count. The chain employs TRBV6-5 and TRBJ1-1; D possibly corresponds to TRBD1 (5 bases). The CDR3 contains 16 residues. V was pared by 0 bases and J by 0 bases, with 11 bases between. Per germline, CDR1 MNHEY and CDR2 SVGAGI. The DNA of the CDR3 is TGTGCCAGCAGTTACTCGAGGACACATTTGAACACTGAAGCTTTCTTT. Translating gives CASSYSRTHLNTEAFF.

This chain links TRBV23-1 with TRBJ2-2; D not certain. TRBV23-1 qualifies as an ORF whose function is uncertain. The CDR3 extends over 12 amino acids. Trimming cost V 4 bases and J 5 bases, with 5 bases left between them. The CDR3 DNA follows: TGCGCCAGCAGTCGCGGTACCGGGGAGCTGTTTTTT. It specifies CASSRGTGELFF.

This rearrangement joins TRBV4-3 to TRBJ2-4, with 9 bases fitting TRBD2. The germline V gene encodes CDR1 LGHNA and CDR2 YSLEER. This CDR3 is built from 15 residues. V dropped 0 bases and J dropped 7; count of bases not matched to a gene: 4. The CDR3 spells CASSQDSAGGNIQYF. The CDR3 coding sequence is TGCGCCAGCAGCCAAGATTCGGCGGGAGGGAACATTCAGTACTTC.

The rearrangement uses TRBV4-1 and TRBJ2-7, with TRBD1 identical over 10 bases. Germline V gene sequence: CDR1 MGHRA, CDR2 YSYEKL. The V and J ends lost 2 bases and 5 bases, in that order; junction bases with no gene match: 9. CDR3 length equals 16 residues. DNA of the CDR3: TGCGCCAGCAGCCAAAGGCCGGGACAGGGGTCCCACGAGCAGTACTTC. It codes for CASSQRPGQGSHEQYF.